This T cell receptor (beta chain) was documented in a study of blood T cell repertoires in COVID-19. Per the germline V gene, CDR1 is MNHEY and CDR2 is SVGAGI. V trimming: 6 bases; J trimming: 8 bases; junction bases outside the gene matches: 10. This CDR3 is 14 amino acids long. Per the original data handling: Estimated nucleated cell counts came from reference gene primer amplification. Assay: immunoSEQ multiplex PCR; the TCRdb copy retains only in-frame clones and omits some. Clone size and V and J calls were adopted from that table, with D and trimming inferred from the DNA. The sample contains 400,000 to 550,000 clones, around 88% of which appear only once.

The receptor's source is a woman aged 25 to 45 with acute or convalescent COVID-19. This sequence joins TRBV6-5 and TRBJ1-2; 9 bases fit TRBD1. Specimen: peripheral blood. The CDR3 reads CASRRTGDDRGYTF. DNA of the CDR3: TGTGCCAGCAGAAGGACAGGGGACGACCGGGGCTACACCTTC.